This T cell receptor beta chain was identified during a study of radiation and T cells in renal cell carcinoma. Specified treatment: treatment-naive control, cytoreductive nephrectomy. This clone occurred once. Clones were sequenced by immunoSEQ multiplex PCR, and TCRdb holds only the in-frame ones, with some missing. The sample shows approximately 9,400 clones, around 50% of them seen only once. Germline V gene sequence: CDR1 SEHNR, CDR2 FQNEAQ (reference sequence). V lost 5 bases, J lost 3 bases, and 16 bases lay in between. CDR3 size: 15 residues. The TCR originated in a man in his forties with renal cell carcinoma. J is TRBJ2-5 and V is TRBV7-9, with D hard to call. The source material was tumor tissue, sampled from a patient whose treatment was nephrectomy without radiotherapy. CDR3 residues: CASSPASGRKETQYF. The CDR3 region has the DNA TGTGCCAGCAGCCCCGCGTCCGGCAGGAAAGAGACCCAGTACTTC. The complete variable domain, with remaining parts taken from reference TRBV7-9 and TRBJ2-5, reads DTGVSQNPRHKITKRGQNVTFRCDPISEHNRLYWYRQTLGQGPEFLTYFQNEAQLEKSRLLSDRFSAERPKGSFSTLEIQRTEQGDSAMYLCASSPASGRKETQYFGPGTRLLVL.